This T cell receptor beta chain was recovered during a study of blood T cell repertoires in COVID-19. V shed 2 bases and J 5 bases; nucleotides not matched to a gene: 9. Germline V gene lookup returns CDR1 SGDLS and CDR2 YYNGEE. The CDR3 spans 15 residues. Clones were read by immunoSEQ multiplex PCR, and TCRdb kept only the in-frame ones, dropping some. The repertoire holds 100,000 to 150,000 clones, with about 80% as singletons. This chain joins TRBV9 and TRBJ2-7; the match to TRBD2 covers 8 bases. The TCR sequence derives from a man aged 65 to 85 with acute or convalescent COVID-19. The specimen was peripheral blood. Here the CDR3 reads CASSVREGGINEQYF. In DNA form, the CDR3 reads TGTGCCAGCAGCGTCCGGGAGGGAGGGATCAACGAGCAGTACTTC.